This entry features one T cell receptor (beta chain) sequence. Its target is unknown. It was at deep level that the assay was run. Measured with immunoSEQ multiplex PCR; TCRdb has only the in-frame clones, and not every one. The repertoire consists of fewer than 1.4 million clones, with approximately 80% occurring once and the leading ten covering roughly 0.57%. The CDR3 sequence is 18 residues long. This sample is drawn from a study of shared clonotypes between healthy human individuals. Overall study context: Sampling drew on donors who were a couple of women and a few men aged 18 to 49.

Study-level points and caveats: How much donors shared clonotypes was expected to be affected by sequencing depth. The low donor count limited represented genetic and exposure-history diversity.

The source material was memory CD4+ T cells from PBMCs. Indicated subset: CD45RA-negative fraction. The chain combines TRBV21-1 with TRBJ1-1; the DNA was not compared with TRBD1, the D call given in the table. TRBV21-1 constitutes a pseudogene. The clonotype was recovered from a man aged 18 to 30 in good health. Some clones in this sample may be carry-over from other donors' samples. CDR3 sequence reads: CASSSHSSRGTVDTEAFF. CDR3 nucleotide sequence: TGTGCCAGCAGCAGCCACTCGTCCAGGGGGACAGTAGACACTGAAGCTTTCTTT.